This is a list of T cell receptor beta chains from one sample in a study of human T cells and chemical hapten exposure. TCRdb re-derived calls from the RACE reads in MiXCR, one entry per CDR3 protein. The table lists fewer than 50,000 distinct CDR3 sequences, about 4% of them singletons. The sequenced sample consisted of whole blood. The receptors originated from a human donor in good health. Some clones in this sample may be carry-over from other donors' samples. Each CDR3 is given with its conserved first and last residue. A D gene is named only where the DNA matches it firmly. Rows may omit the clone size; those that give it use once, few, many or a size class.

>TRBJ2-1|many|TRBD2|TRBV28
TGTGCCAGCAGTTTACAGTTAGCGGGAGGGCCCTACAATGAGCAGTTCTTC
CASSLQLAGGPYNEQFF
>TRBJ2-6|NA|TRBD2|TRBV11-2
TGTGCCAGCGTCGCAGCGGGAGTCTCTGGGGCCAACGTCCTGACTTTC
CASVAAGVSGANVLTF
>TRBJ2-2|many|NA|TRBV29-1
TGCAGCGTTAAAGAGGTTTACAAGAACACCGGGGAGCTGTTTTTT
CSVKEVYKNTGELFF
>TRBJ2-3|many|TRBD2|TRBV5-6
TGTGCCAGCAGCGTGGCGGGAGGATTCACAGATACGCAGTATTTT
CASSVAGGFTDTQYF
>TRBJ2-7|many|TRBD1|TRBV20-1
TGCAGTGCTAACGACAGGGCCCTGCGATACGAGCAGTACTTC
CSANDRALRYEQYF
>TRBJ1-1|many|NA|TRBV5-1
TGCGCCAGCAGCCCCAGGCGGGCGGGGGAAAGAGAAGCTTTCTTT
CASSPRRAGEREAFF
>TRBJ2-7|NA|NA|TRBV29-1
TGCAGCGTCTTCGTGCCCTTAAGTTACGAGCAGTACTTC
CSVFVPLSYEQYF
>TRBJ1-5|many|NA|TRBV15
TGTGCCACCAGCAGAGATTTGCAAAGAAGCAATCAGCCCCAGCATTTT
CATSRDLQRSNQPQHF
>TRBJ2-7|many|NA|TRBV4-1
TGCGCCAGCAGCCGAGGGGACGGATCCTACGAGCAGTACTTC
CASSRGDGSYEQYF
>TRBJ1-5|NA|NA|TRBV6-5
TGTGCCAGCAGTTATCAGGGCCAGGGAGGTCAGCCCCAGCATTTT
CASSYQGQGGQPQHF
>TRBJ2-5|few|TRBD2|TRBV6-5
TGTGCCAGCAGTTCTGGACTAGCGGGAGCCCAAGAGACCCAGTACTTC
CASSSGLAGAQETQYF
>TRBJ1-4|NA|NA|TRBV20-1
TGCAGTGCTATTCCAACAGGAGAAAATGAAAAACTGTTTTTT
CSAIPTGENEKLFF
>TRBJ2-7|many|TRBD1|TRBV29-1
TGCAGCGTCCGAACCGGGACAGGGGGCGACGAGCAGTACTTC
CSVRTGTGGDEQYF
>TRBJ2-1|many|NA|TRBV12-3/TRBV12-4
TGTGCCAGCAGCCGTACCTTCAATGAGCAGTTCTTC
CASSRTFNEQFF